The source of this T cell receptor beta chain is a study of monozygotic twins with inflammatory bowel disease. Whole blood served as the source of total RNA, and no T cell sorting took place. Following a re-call of the 5' RACE reads, TCRdb has one entry per CDR3 protein and lacks DNA. This sample's clone table lists 440,000 or so distinct CDR3 sequences. The CDR3 runs 18 residues. Note on this clonotype: What it recognizes is unknown.

Findings and caveats of the study: Versus healthy twins, IBD patients showed fewer clonotypes shared with others, especially with disease activity. Comparison of concordant versus discordant twins revealed no difference in repertoire similarity, possibly due to limited power.

The specimen sequenced was blood. The chain has TRBV12-3 or TRBV12-4 and TRBJ2-5; TCRdb's D call, TRBD1, is unchecked because there is no DNA. This clonotype was sampled from a human donor with ulcerative colitis or Crohn's disease, or a healthy co-twin of an affected twin (not recorded which). The CDR3 loop is CASSPGDQRPGLKETQYF.